The present entry profiles one T cell receptor beta chain with its context. Its antigen is unknown. The DNA is omitted, as the CDR3 cannot be located on it reliably, and the CDR3 follows TCRdb's listing. The donors were members of the roughly 120-subject validation cohort (separate from the roughly 700-subject first cohort). Sequencing was performed with immunoSEQ multiplex PCR; in TCRdb, only in-frame clones are kept and a portion is missing. The data show about 340,000 clones, with roughly 90% seen just once and more than 0.8% held by the top ten. The CDR3 extends over 14 residues, inclusive of both ends. Per the germline V gene, CDR1 is MNHNY and CDR2 is SVGAGI (reference sequence). This sample stems from a study of cytomegalovirus exposure and HLA in healthy donors. Study-wide background: A subsequent analysis stated that the 90 to 150 validation repertoires were run on the same platform as the roughly 670 first-cohort repertoires. Notes on the study in general: First-cohort TCR clusters were later found to tend to co-occur in the 120 or so validation repertoires. A list of 164 TCR beta chains associated with cytomegalovirus was given.

This chain joins TRBV6-6 and TRBJ2-2; the D call of TRBD2 is as the table states it, not checked on the DNA. The TCR was taken from a woman aged 18-29 years in good health and CMV-seronegative. The sequenced sample was PBMCs. Here the CDR3 reads CASSLVLAAGSCFF.